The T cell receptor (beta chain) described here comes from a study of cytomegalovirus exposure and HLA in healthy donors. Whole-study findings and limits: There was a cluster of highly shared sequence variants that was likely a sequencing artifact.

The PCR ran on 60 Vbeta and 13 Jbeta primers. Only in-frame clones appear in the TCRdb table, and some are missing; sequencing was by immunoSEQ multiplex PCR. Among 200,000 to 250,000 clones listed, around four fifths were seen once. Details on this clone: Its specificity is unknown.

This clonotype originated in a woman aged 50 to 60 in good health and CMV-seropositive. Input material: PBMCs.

CDR3: CASSPAGRGLMAGELFF. Written as DNA, the CDR3 is TGTGCCAGCAGCCCCGCCGGACGCGGGCTCATGGCCGGGGAGCTGTTTTTT. This sequence joins TRBV7-9 and TRBJ2-2; TRBD2 might be the D (5 bases). This CDR3 is built from 17 residues. Per the germline V gene, CDR1 is SEHNR and CDR2 is FQNEAQ (reference sequence). Trimming left V 5 bases short and J 6 bases short, with 22 bases between.